A selection of T cell receptor beta chains follows, all from one sample in a study of cytomegalovirus exposure and HLA in healthy donors. Repertoires were generated with immunoSEQ multiplex PCR, while TCRdb's copy carries only in-frame clones and drops some. The sample contains approximately 190,000 clones, approximately 78% of which appear only once. The sample was PBMCs. These receptors originate from a woman between 18 and 29 years old in good health and CMV-seronegative. Each CDR3 is given with its conserved first and last residue. The order of the fields is clone size, V gene, D gene, J gene, CDR3 DNA, CDR3 protein. A D gene is named only where the DNA matches it firmly. Clone size is not always given. Where it is, it says once, few, many or a class for expanded clones.

once	TRBV6-5	-	TRBJ1-6	TGTGCCAGCAGAATCCGGGACTCGTCTTCACCCCTCCACTTT	CASRIRDSSSPLHF
-	TRBV6-5	-	TRBJ1-1	TGTGCCAGCAGTTCGGGGGGTGAAGCTTTCTTT	CASSSGGEAFF
-	TRBV6-1	TRBD1	TRBJ2-7	TGTGCCAGCAGCGATGGACAGGGGTTAAGCGAGCAGTACTTC	CASSDGQGLSEQYF
-	TRBV6-5	TRBD1	TRBJ2-5	TGTGCCAGCAGTTTACAGGGGGCTTCCCAAGAGACCCAGTACTTC	CASSLQGASQETQYF
-	TRBV7-8	-	TRBJ2-7	TGTGCCAGCAGCCTTGTCTACGAGCAGTACTTC	CASSLVYEQYF
-	TRBV7-2	-	TRBJ1-2	TGTGCCAGCAGCTTAGGGGGGGGCAGGGGAGGTGGCTACACCTTC	CASSLGGGRGGGYTF
-	TRBV27	-	TRBJ2-7	TGTGCCAGCAGATCAAGACAGGAAAGCTCCTACGAGCAGTACTTC	CASRSRQESSYEQYF
-	TRBV2	TRBD1	TRBJ2-7	TGTGCCAGCAGTGAGGTTGTAGGGGGCGAGGTCGAGCAGTACTTC	CASSEVVGGEVEQYF
-	TRBV5-1	TRBD2	TRBJ2-7	TGCGCCAGCAGCTTGATTGCGGGGAGGGTCCACGAGCAGTACTTC	CASSLIAGRVHEQYF
-	TRBV19	-	TRBJ1-6	TGTGCCAGTAGTATTAGAGGGCACAATTCACCCCTCCACTTT	CASSIRGHNSPLHF
-	TRBV11-2	TRBD2	TRBJ2-7	TGTGCCAGCAGCGAAACTAGCGGGGGCCGATATTTCTACGAGCAGTACTTC	CASSETSGGRYFYEQYF
-	TRBV30	TRBD1	TRBJ2-3	TGTGCCTGGAGGCGACAGGGGGAGATAAGCACAGATACGCAGTATTTT	CAWRRQGEISTDTQYF
few	TRBV19	-	TRBJ2-2	TGTGCCAGTAGTATAATCGGGGTTGTTGGGGAGCTGTTTTTT	CASSIIGVVGELFF
-	TRBV10-3	-	TRBJ2-3	TGTGCCACGAAGGGGTCCATAGATACGCAGTATTTT	CATKGSIDTQYF
-	TRBV10-3	TRBD2	TRBJ2-1	TGTGCCATCAGTGAGTCCCGGTGGGGCGGGGGACTTGAGCAGTTCTTC	CAISESRWGGGLEQFF
-	TRBV7-9	TRBD2	TRBJ2-2	TGTGCCAGCAGCTTAGCCCCCTGGGAGCGGGAGGACGGGGAGCTGTTTTTT	CASSLAPWEREDGELFF
few	TRBV19	TRBD1	TRBJ1-4	TGTGCCAGTAGTATCCGGGACAGGGTTGAAAAACTGTTTTTT	CASSIRDRVEKLFF
few	TRBV7-3	-	TRBJ2-6	TGTGCCAGCAGCCCAGTGGGGGCCAACGTCCTGACTTTC	CASSPVGANVLTF